This T cell receptor (beta chain) was recovered during a study of brain T cells in children with intractable seizures. A word on this clone: Its cognate antigen is unknown. Other DNA sequences in the same sample also yield this CDR3.

Generated by immunoSEQ multiplex PCR, the TCRdb table keeps only in-frame clones and is missing some. This table has 78,000 or so clones, around 91% appearing once. Germline CDR1 is SGHNT and CDR2 is YYREEE (reference sequence). The CDR3 length is 14 residues. Trimming stripped 0 bases from V and 4 bases from J, with 8 bases between. Findings and limits, study-wide: Only CDR3 sequence similarity suggested viral specificity, without known HCMV serostatus.

Only cases whose brain tissue showed the highest T cell transcript signatures were sequenced. Before surgery, patients took at least one anti-epileptic drug. This rearrangement joins TRBV5-4 to TRBJ1-3; D is unclear. The sequence was collected from a girl aged 2-10 years with Rasmussen encephalitis and intractable seizures. The sequenced sample was peripheral blood, obtained at surgery. The CDR3 here is CASSLAGSGNTIYF. CDR3 nucleotide sequence: TGTGCCAGCAGCTTGGCGGGGTCCGGAAACACCATATATTTT.